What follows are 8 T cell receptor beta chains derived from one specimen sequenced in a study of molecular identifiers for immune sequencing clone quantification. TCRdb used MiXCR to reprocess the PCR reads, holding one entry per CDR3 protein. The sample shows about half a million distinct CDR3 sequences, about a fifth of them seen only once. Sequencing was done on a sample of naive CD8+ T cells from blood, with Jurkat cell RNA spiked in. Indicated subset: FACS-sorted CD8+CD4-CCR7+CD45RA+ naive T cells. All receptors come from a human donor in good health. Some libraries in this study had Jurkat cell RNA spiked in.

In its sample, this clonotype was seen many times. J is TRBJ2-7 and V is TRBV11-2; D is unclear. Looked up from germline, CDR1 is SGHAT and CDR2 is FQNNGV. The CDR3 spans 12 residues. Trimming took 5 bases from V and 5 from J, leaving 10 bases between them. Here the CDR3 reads CASSPRVHEQYF. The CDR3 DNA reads TGTGCCAGCAGCCCCCGGGTCCACGAGCAGTACTTC.

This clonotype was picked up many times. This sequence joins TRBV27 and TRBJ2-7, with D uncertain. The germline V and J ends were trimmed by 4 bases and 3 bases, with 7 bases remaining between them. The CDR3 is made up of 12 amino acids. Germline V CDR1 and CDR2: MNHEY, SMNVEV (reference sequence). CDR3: CASSSRFYEQYF. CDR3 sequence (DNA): TGTGCCAGCAGTTCGAGGTTCTACGAGCAGTACTTC.

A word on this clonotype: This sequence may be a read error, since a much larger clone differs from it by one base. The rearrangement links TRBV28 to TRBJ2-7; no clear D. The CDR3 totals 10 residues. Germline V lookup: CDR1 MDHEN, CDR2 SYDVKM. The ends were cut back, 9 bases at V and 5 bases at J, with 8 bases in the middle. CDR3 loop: CASTGDEQYF. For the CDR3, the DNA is TGTGCCAGTACTGGGGACGAGCAGTACTTC.

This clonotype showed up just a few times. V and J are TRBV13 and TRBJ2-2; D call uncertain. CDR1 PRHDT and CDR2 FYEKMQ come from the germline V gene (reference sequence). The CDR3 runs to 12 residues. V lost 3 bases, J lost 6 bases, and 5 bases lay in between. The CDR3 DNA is TGTGCCAGCAGCTTTATCTCCGGGGAGCTGTTTTTT. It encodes CASSFISGELFF.

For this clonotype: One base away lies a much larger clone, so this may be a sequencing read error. The CDR3 region has the DNA TGTGCCAGCGGCTCGGATGGACAGAGATACGAGCAGTACTTC. This translates into CASGSDGQRYEQYF. The V gene is TRBV7-9, the J gene TRBJ2-7; D is possibly TRBD1 (6 bases). The CDR3 totals 14 residues. The germline V gene has CDR1 SEHNR and CDR2 FQNEAQ (reference sequence). V was clipped by 8 bases and J by 4 bases, with 18 bases between them. Based on the CDR3 plus reference TRBV7-9 and TRBJ2-7, the full variable domain is DTGVSQNPRHKITKRGQNVTFRCDPISEHNRLYWYRQTLGQGPEFLTYFQNEAQLEKSRLLSDRFSAERPKGSFSTLEIQRTEQGDSAMYLCASGSDGQRYEQYFGPGTRLTVT.

Here the CDR3 DNA reads TGCGCCAGCAGTGAACGGATCTCCTATAATTCACCCCTCCACTTT. This codes for CASSERISYNSPLHF. V gene TRBV10-2 combines with J gene TRBJ1-6; D not certain. Germline V gene data show CDR1 as WSHSY and CDR2 as SAAADI. V was trimmed by 3 bases and J by 0 bases, leaving 6 bases between them. The CDR3 is made up of 15 amino acids.

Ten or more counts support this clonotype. The chain's CDR3 is CASSYGIYTGELFF. CDR3 nucleotide sequence: TGTGCCAGCAGTTACGGGATCTACACCGGGGAGCTGTTTTTT. This sequence joins TRBV6-5 and TRBJ2-2; D uncertain. The ends were cut back, 2 bases at V and 3 bases at J, with 7 bases in the middle. The germline CDR1 and CDR2 sequences are MNHEY and SVGAGI. The CDR3 has 14 amino acids.

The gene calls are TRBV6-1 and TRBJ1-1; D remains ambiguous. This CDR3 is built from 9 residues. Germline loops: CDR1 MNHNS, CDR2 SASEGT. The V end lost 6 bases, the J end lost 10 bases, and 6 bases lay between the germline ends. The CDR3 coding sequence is TGTGCCAGCAGACTACCAGCTTTCTTT. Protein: CASRLPAFF.